This T cell receptor beta chain was captured in a study of OX40 agonist ivuxolimab in advanced cancers. The data were produced by immunoSEQ multiplex PCR, yet TCRdb's version contains in-frame clones alone and is incomplete. The sample records 75,000 to 80,000 clones, over 80% being singletons. CDR1 and CDR2 from the germline V gene are SGHVS and FNYEAQ. This CDR3 comprises 11 residues. V was trimmed by 4 bases and J by 5 bases, leaving 5 bases between them. This sequence joins TRBV7-6 and TRBJ1-1; D remains unclear. The TCR was taken from an adult with an advanced solid tumor such as melanoma, head and neck, liver or kidney cancer. The sample was CD4+ or CD8+ T cells sorted from blood, taken in a trial of the OX40 agonist ivuxolimab. For the CDR3, the DNA is TGTGCCAGCAGCTCAGCGACTGAAGCTTTCTTT. Translating it yields CASSSATEAFF.